One sample yielded the 20 T cell receptor beta chains listed below, sequenced in a study of T cell responses to AZD1222 COVID-19 vaccine. TCRdb keeps only in-frame clones here, not all; method: immunoSEQ multiplex PCR. The sample holds under 300,000 clones, just over 90% seen once. The sample consisted of peripheral blood, taken on day 0 of AZD1222 vaccination. These TCRs come from an adult in good health.

The rearrangement uses TRBV14 and TRBJ2-1; 8 bases match TRBD2. This CDR3 region has 15 residues. Losses at the gene ends were 4 bases for V and 0 bases for J; bases not matched to a gene: 2. Looked up from germline, CDR1 is SGHDN and CDR2 is FVKESK. The CDR3 region is CASSPSGSSYNEQFF. The CDR3 nucleotides are TGTGCCAGCAGCCCCAGCGGGAGCTCCTACAATGAGCAGTTCTTC.

This chain links TRBV14 with TRBJ2-4; possible D gene TRBD1, 6 bases. V gave up 4 bases and J gave up 5 bases, with 12 bases separating them. The germline V gene has CDR1 SGHDN and CDR2 FVKESK. This CDR3 region has 14 residues. The CDR3 DNA is TGTGCCAGCAGCCCACTACAGGGTCAAAACATTCAGTACTTC. Amino acid sequence: CASSPLQGQNIQYF.

This clone appeared a single time. The chain uses TRBV28 and TRBJ1-2; D remains ambiguous. The CDR3 spans 12 residues. Germline lookup yields CDR1 MDHEN and CDR2 SYDVKM. The V end lost 6 bases, the J end lost 8 bases, and 13 bases lay between the germline ends. The chain's CDR3 is CASRPPGPGYTF. The CDR3 DNA reads as TGTGCCAGCAGACCTCCCGGGCCCGGCTACACCTTC.

This chain joins TRBV7-9 and TRBJ1-2; 10 bases match TRBD1. J lost 0 bases, V lost 5 bases, and 3 bases had no gene match. CDR3 length: 15 amino acids. Germline V gene data show CDR1 as SEHNR and CDR2 as FQNEAQ (reference sequence). DNA for the CDR3: TGTGCCAGCAGCCAGGGACAGGGGCCTAACTATGGCTACACCTTC. Its protein product is CASSQGQGPNYGYTF.

This chain joins TRBV5-6 and TRBJ1-2, with no clear D. This CDR3 region has 14 residues. Germline CDR1 reads SGHDT; CDR2 reads YYEEEE. V gave up 1 base and J gave up 11 bases, with 18 bases separating them. DNA of the CDR3: TGTGCCAGCAGCTTGATCGCGGGCCCTAATATATACACCTTC. It codes for CASSLIAGPNIYTF.

CDR3 region: CASSMGGRSSYNEQFF. DNA of the CDR3: TGTGCCAGTAGTATGGGCGGGAGATCGTCCTACAATGAGCAGTTCTTC. The V and J genes are TRBV19 and TRBJ2-1; 7 positions agree with TRBD2. Germline V gene lookup returns CDR1 LNHDA and CDR2 SQIVND (reference sequence). J lost 1 base, V lost 3 bases, and 6 bases had no gene match. This CDR3 has 16 residues.

The chain combines TRBV7-8 with TRBJ1-5; the match to TRBD1 covers 8 bases. The CDR3 contains 14 residues. Germline V gene sequence: CDR1 SGHVS, CDR2 FQNEAQ. Trimming took 4 bases from V and 4 from J; bases not matched to a gene: 3. CDR3 sequence: CASSSDRVNQPQHF. The CDR3 nucleotides read TGTGCCAGCAGCTCGGACAGGGTGAATCAGCCCCAGCATTTT.

As regards this clone: In the same sample, other DNA sequences code for this CDR3. V gene TRBV6-1 combines with J gene TRBJ2-3, with unresolved D. Trimming stripped 2 bases from V and 0 bases from J, with 0 bases between. CDR3 length equals 12 residues. The germline CDR1 and CDR2 sequences are MNHNS and SASEGT. CDR3 amino acids: CASSESTDTQYF. CDR3 in DNA: TGTGCCAGCAGTGAAAGCACAGATACGCAGTATTTT.

This chain uses TRBV2 with TRBJ1-5; D is unresolved. V lost 0 bases, J lost 6 bases, and 9 bases lay in between. Germline V gene data show CDR1 as SNHLY and CDR2 as FYNNEI. This CDR3 has 14 amino acids. DNA of the CDR3: TGTGCCAGCAGTGAAGCGGGAGGAGGTCAGCCCCAGCATTTT. Translated: CASSEAGGGQPQHF. The whole variable domain, filled in from reference TRBV2 and TRBJ1-5, reads EPEVTQTPSHQVTQMGQEVILRCVPISNHLYFYWYRQILGQKVEFLVSFYNNEISEKSEIFDDQFSVERPDGSNFTLKIRSTKLEDSAMYFCASSEAGGGQPQHFGDGTRLSIL.

The CDR3 is CASSSDGHTEAFF. The CDR3 nucleotides read TGTGCCAGCAGTTCCGACGGGCACACTGAAGCTTTCTTT. The chain combines TRBV5-5 with TRBJ1-1; D ambiguous. V lost 5 bases and J 3 bases, leaving 11 bases between the germline ends. This CDR3 comprises 13 residues. The germline gives CDR1 SGHKS, CDR2 YYEKEE (reference sequence).

The chain is built from TRBV5-4 and TRBJ1-6; unclear D gene. The V end was cut by 1 base, the J end by 5 bases, with 10 bases between. Germline-derived CDR1 and CDR2 are SGHNT and YYREEE (reference sequence). CDR3 length: 15 amino acids. The CDR3 DNA reads as TGTGCCAGCAGCTTGCGGGCATTAGATAATTCACCCCTCCACTTT. Translating gives CASSLRALDNSPLHF.

The CDR3 sequence is CATSREGGLQGKDYGYTF. In DNA, the CDR3 is TGTGCCACCAGCAGAGAGGGGGGCCTACAGGGGAAGGACTATGGCTACACCTTC. V and J are TRBV15 and TRBJ1-2; TRBD1 matches at 7 bases. The J segment lost 3 bases and the V segment lost 0 bases, leaving 13 bases of the junction unmatched. Germline loops: CDR1 LNHNV, CDR2 YYDKDF (reference sequence). The CDR3 loop spans 18 amino acids.

CDR3 DNA sequence: TGTGCCAGCAGTCCTATAGCGGGAGGAAGCACCGGGGAGCTGTTTTTT. Translation gives CASSPIAGGSTGELFF. The V and J genes are TRBV28 and TRBJ2-2; 10 nucleotides match TRBD2. The germline V gene encodes CDR1 MDHEN and CDR2 SYDVKM. There are 16 residues in the CDR3. V lost 5 bases to trimming and J lost 4 bases; unmatched junction nucleotides: 7.

The rearrangement joins TRBV9 to TRBJ2-1; D not certain. This CDR3 contains 14 residues. The germline gives CDR1 SGDLS, CDR2 YYNGEE. Trimming cost V 0 bases and J 8 bases, with 12 bases left between them. This chain's CDR3 is CASSVDRAPHEQFF. For the CDR3, the DNA is TGTGCCAGCAGCGTAGATAGGGCACCACATGAGCAGTTCTTC.

About this clone: A read error may account for a junction end that differs from germline. The chain is built from TRBV3-1 (or the pseudogene TRBV3-2) and TRBJ2-4, with TRBD1 matching 7 bases. Germline V gene sequence: CDR1 LGHDT, CDR2 YNNKEL (reference sequence). The CDR3 totals 11 residues. The CDR3 sequence is CASSHGQGVSF. In DNA, the CDR3 is TGTGCCAGCAGCCATGGTCAGGGGGTCAGCTTC.

This clone was seen more than once but under ten times. This sequence joins TRBV5-1 and TRBJ2-3, with TRBD1 matching over 10 bases. The CDR3 covers 18 residues. Germline V CDR1 and CDR2: SGHRS, YFSETQ. The V and J ends lost 0 bases and 5 bases, in that order; junction bases with no gene match: 12. Here the CDR3 reads CASSLARHDRGRGDTQYF. The CDR3 bases are TGCGCCAGCAGCTTGGCACGCCACGACAGGGGGCGGGGAGATACGCAGTATTTT.

The CDR3 region is CARSYRTDFEQYF. The CDR3, as DNA: TGTGCCAGAAGTTATCGGACTGATTTCGAGCAGTACTTC. This chain uses TRBV5-3 with TRBJ2-7, with D possibly matching TRBD2 (5 bases). TRBV5-3 has ORF status, its function being uncertain. CDR3 size: 13 residues. Trimming took off 5 bases at V and 6 bases at J, with 15 bases between the two ends.

This clone showed up just once. The chain couples TRBV2 to TRBJ2-1; maybe TRBD2 (6 bases). The V gene's germline CDR1 is SNHLY and CDR2 FYNNEI. Trimming removed 7 bases at V and 4 bases at J, with 14 bases between. This CDR3 spans 14 amino acids. The CDR3 loop is CASTPGLAYNEQFF. CDR3 coding DNA: TGTGCCAGCACCCCGGGACTGGCTTACAATGAGCAGTTCTTC.

This chain uses TRBV9 with TRBJ1-2, with D tentatively TRBD1 (5 bases). The V gene lost 7 bases and the J gene lost 1 base, with 8 bases spanning the gap. Germline V gene sequence: CDR1 SGDLS, CDR2 YYNGEE. The CDR3 loop spans 12 amino acids. The DNA for the CDR3 is TGTGCCAGCCGCAGGGATAACTATGGCTACACCTTC. Its protein is CASRRDNYGYTF.

This chain uses TRBV11-2 with TRBJ1-2; D not resolved. Trimming took off 4 bases at V and 2 bases at J, with 8 bases between the two ends. The CDR3 totals 13 residues. Germline V gene sequence: CDR1 SGHAT, CDR2 FQNNGV. CDR3 in DNA: TGTGCCAGCAGCTCTACGGGGAACTATGGCTACACCTTC. It is translated as CASSSTGNYGYTF.